This T cell receptor (beta chain) was found in a study of blood T cell repertoires in COVID-19. At the level of the study: The United States, Italy and Spain were the sources of the acute and convalescent COVID-19 samples.

Sequencing was performed with immunoSEQ multiplex PCR; in TCRdb, only in-frame clones are kept and a portion is missing. There are 380,000 or so clones in the sample; 89% occur only once, and 0.95% to 1.5% lies in the top ten. The CDR3 sequence is 13 residues long. CDR1 is MDHEN, CDR2 SYDVKM, per germline. Trimming stripped 7 bases from V and 4 bases from J, with 11 bases between. The chain is built from TRBV28 and TRBJ1-5; D might be TRBD1 (6 bases). The TCR originated in a man aged 35 to 55 with acute or convalescent COVID-19. The sample comprised peripheral blood. CDR3 amino acids: CASKRGGNQPQHF. The CDR3 coding sequence is TGTGCCAGCAAAAGGGGGGGGAATCAGCCCCAGCATTTT.